Included here is one T cell receptor beta chain sequence, with context. The antigen is unknown. This specimen comes from a study of CD4 T cells in relation to SARS-CoV-2 and coronaviruses. Study-wide points: No crossreactivity against non-spike viral proteins was tested here.

Trimming shortened V by 5 bases and J by 0 bases, and 14 bases separated the two germline ends. CDR1 and CDR2 (germline): MNHEY, SVGAGI. The CDR3 extends over 15 amino acids. Before the COVID-19 pandemic, during about 2011-2019, CD4+ T cells were taken from unexposed donors. TCRdb's copy holds only in-frame clones and misses some; the assay was immunoSEQ multiplex PCR. The table includes under 65,000 clones, roughly 89% detected once. The clonotype comes from a human donor in good health. This sequence joins TRBV6-5 and TRBJ2-7, with D possibly being TRBD1 (6 bases). Sequencing was done on a sample of memory CD4+ T cells from PBMCs. In DNA form, the CDR3 reads TGTGCCAGCAGTAGCCCCAGGGGTTCCTCCTACGAGCAGTACTTC. Protein: CASSSPRGSSYEQYF.